The subject of this entry is one TCR beta chain. These data originate in a study of cytomegalovirus exposure and HLA in healthy donors. A multiplex PCR was run with 60 Vbeta primers and 13 Jbeta primers. TCRdb keeps only in-frame clones here, not all; method: immunoSEQ multiplex PCR. The sample has 90,000 to 120,000 clones; roughly 85% are singletons. Sequenced material: PBMCs. The sequence was obtained from a man in his fifties or sixties in good health and CMV-seropositive.

The CDR3 coding sequence is TGTGCCAGTAGTATCATAGCGGGGAGCACAGATACGCAGTATTTT. It codes for CASSIIAGSTDTQYF. The gene calls are TRBV19 and TRBJ2-3, with 8 bases fitting TRBD2. The V segment lost 3 bases and the J segment 0 bases; nucleotides outside the gene matches: 2. The CDR3 runs to 15 residues. CDR1 LNHDA and CDR2 SQIVND come from the germline V gene (reference sequence).